Presented here are 6 T cell receptor beta chains from one specimen sequenced in a study of T cells in Graves' hyperthyroidism and ophthalmopathy (dated by TCRdb to the late 2010s). The receptor library was made with multiplex PCR. Sequenced using an Illumina HiSeq 2000. Amplification of TCR beta CDR3 regions was carried out from RNA transcripts. A first-round RT-PCR of the TCR CDR3 used the HTBI primer set with the Qiagen OneStep RT-PCR kit. TCRdb reprocessed the public reads (quality trimming at Q25 with fastp, clone calling with MiXCR) and kept in-frame beta chains. For every CDR3 protein sequence, its rows merge into one entry that carries the most common genes and DNA. For this sample there are 610,000 or so distinct CDR3 sequences; just over 45% appear just once. Around 7.7% of the sample rests with the top ten. The sequenced sample consisted of peripheral blood or thyroid tissue (not recorded which). The receptor set was obtained from a young woman with Graves' hyperthyroidism.

This chain links TRBV20-1 with TRBJ2-7, with D unclear. Germline loops: CDR1 DFQATT, CDR2 SNEGSKA (reference sequence). The CDR3 sequence is 17 residues long. V dropped 1 base and J dropped 0 bases, with 19 bases sitting between them. This chain's CDR3 is CSARGAPGLVGSYEQYF. The CDR3 nucleotides are TGCAGTGCTAGAGGGGCGCCCGGGTTGGTGGGCTCCTACGAGCAGTACTTC.

Concerning this clonotype: The junction shows a germline mismatch at one end, possibly a read error. The V and J genes are TRBV29-1 and TRBJ2-2; 7 bases line up with TRBD1. Germline lookup yields CDR1 SQVTM and CDR2 ANQGSEA. The CDR3 is 13 amino acids. The CDR3 sequence is CSAGTENTRELFF. CDR3 sequence (DNA): TGCAGCGCTGGGACAGAGAACACCAGGGAGCTGTTTTTT.

The chain combines TRBV29-1 with TRBJ2-5; 8 bases fit TRBD1. The CDR3 sequence is 12 residues long. With V trimmed by 6 bases and J by 5 bases, 5 bases remained unmatched. Germline V gene lookup returns CDR1 SQVTM and CDR2 ANQGSEA. CDR3 sequence: CSVVDRGETQYF. Here the CDR3 DNA reads TGCAGCGTCGTTGACAGGGGCGAGACCCAGTACTTC.

This clonotype was counted at least ten times. V gene TRBV15 combines with J gene TRBJ1-6; TRBD1 agrees at 9 bases. The CDR3 is made up of 15 amino acids. Germline assignment: CDR1 LNHNV and CDR2 YYDKDF (reference sequence). J gave up 8 bases and V 2 bases, and 4 bases lay outside the gene matches. The CDR3 loop reads CATSRWDRVYSPLHF. The CDR3 nucleotides read TGTGCCACCAGCAGATGGGACAGGGTCTATTCACCCCTCCACTTT.

This clonotype was detected a few times. The chain is built from TRBV30 and TRBJ2-7; tentative D call: TRBD1 (6 bases). V lost 1 base and J lost 2, with 9 bases in between. Per the germline V gene, CDR1 is GTSNPN and CDR2 is SVGIG (reference sequence). The CDR3 has 13 amino acids. This chain's CDR3 is CAWSDWDTYEQYF. The CDR3 bases are TGTGCCTGGAGTGATTGGGACACCTACGAGCAGTACTTC.

V usage is TRBV29-1 and J usage is TRBJ1-3; D is possibly TRBD1 (5 bases). CDR1 and CDR2 (germline): SQVTM, ANQGSEA. There are 14 residues in the CDR3. The CDR3 is CSLGTAVSGNTIYF. Here the CDR3 DNA reads TGCAGTTTAGGGACGGCAGTCTCTGGAAACACCATATATTTT.